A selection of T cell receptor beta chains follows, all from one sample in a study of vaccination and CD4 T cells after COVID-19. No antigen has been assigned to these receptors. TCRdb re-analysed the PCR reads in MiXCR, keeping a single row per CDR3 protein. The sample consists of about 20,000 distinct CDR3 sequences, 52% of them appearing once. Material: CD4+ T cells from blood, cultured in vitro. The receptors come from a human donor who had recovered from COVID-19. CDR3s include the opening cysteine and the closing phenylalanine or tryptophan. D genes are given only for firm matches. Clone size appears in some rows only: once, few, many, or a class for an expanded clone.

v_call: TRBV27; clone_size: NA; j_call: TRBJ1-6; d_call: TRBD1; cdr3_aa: CASTNYPPGLSTGWVPSPLHF; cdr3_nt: TGTGCCAGCACCAATTACCCGCCGGGACTTTCGACAGGGTGGGTCCCTTCACCCCTCCACTTT
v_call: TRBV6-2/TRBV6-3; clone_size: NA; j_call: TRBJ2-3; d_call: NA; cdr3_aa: CASSYLDTQYF; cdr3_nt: TGTGCCAGCAGTTACCTAGATACGCAGTATTTT
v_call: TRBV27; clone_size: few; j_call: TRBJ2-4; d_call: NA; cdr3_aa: CASSFYGAESIQYF; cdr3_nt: TGTGCCAGCAGCTTCTATGGTGCGGAAAGCATTCAGTACTTC
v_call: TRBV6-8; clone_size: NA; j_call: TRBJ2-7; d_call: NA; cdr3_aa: CASSYFLGEIGFYEQYF; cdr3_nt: TGTGCCAGCAGTTACTTCCTAGGGGAGATCGGGTTCTACGAGCAGTACTTC
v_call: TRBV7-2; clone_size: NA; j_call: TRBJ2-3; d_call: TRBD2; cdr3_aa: CASSLGRDYADTQYF; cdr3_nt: TGTGCCAGCAGCTTAGGGAGGGACTACGCAGATACGCAGTATTTT
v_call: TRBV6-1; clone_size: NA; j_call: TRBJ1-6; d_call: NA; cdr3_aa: CASSSRQNFNSPLHF; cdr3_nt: TGTGCCAGCAGTAGCCGACAGAATTTTAATTCACCCCTCCACTTT
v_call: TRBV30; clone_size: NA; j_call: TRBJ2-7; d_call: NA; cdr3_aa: CAWKGGTTYEQYF; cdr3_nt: TGTGCCTGGAAAGGCGGAACTACCTACGAGCAGTACTTC
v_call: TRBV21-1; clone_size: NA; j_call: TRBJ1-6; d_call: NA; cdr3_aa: CASSKGKQGPQNSPLHF; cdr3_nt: TGTGCCAGCAGCAAAGGGAAACAGGGGCCCCAAAATTCACCCCTCCACTTT
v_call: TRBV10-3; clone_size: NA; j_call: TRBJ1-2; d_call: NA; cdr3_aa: CAISPAGAQGYTF; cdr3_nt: TGTGCCATCAGTCCGGCAGGGGCTCAAGGCTACACCTTC
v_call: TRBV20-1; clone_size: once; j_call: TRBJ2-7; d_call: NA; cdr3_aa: CSAVGQSYEQYF; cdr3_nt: TGCAGTGCGGTCGGACAGTCCTACGAGCAGTACTTC
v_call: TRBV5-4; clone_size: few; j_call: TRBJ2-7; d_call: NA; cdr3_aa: CASSPGAVSYEQYF; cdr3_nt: TGTGCCAGCAGCCCTGGGGCAGTCTCCTACGAGCAGTACTTC
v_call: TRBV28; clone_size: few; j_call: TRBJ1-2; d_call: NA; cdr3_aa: CASSLSAGPNYGYTF; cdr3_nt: TGTGCCAGCAGTTTATCGGCGGGACCTAACTATGGCTACACCTTC
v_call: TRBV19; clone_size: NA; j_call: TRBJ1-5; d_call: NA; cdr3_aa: CASQDTRNQPQHF; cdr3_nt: TGTGCCAGCCAGGACACTCGCAATCAGCCCCAGCATTTT
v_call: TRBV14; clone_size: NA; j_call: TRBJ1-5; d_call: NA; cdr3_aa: CASSQIRQANQPQHF; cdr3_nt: TGTGCCAGCAGCCAAATCCGACAAGCAAATCAGCCCCAGCATTTT
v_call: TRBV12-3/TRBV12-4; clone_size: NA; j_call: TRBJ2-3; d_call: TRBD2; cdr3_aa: CASSLGGGTDTQYF; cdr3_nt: TGTGCCAGCAGTTTGGGAGGGGGCACAGATACGCAGTATTTT
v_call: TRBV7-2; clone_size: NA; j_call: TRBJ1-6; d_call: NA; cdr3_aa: CASSPGWGGSPLHF; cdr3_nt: TGTGCCAGCAGCCCTGGCTGGGGGGGTTCACCCCTCCACTTT
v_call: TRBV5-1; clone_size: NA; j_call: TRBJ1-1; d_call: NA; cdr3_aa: CASSLRTVGGRTEAFF; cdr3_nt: TGCGCCAGCAGCTTAAGGACAGTGGGGGGACGGACTGAAGCTTTCTTT
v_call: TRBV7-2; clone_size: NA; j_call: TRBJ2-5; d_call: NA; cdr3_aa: CASSPLRSSAQETQYF; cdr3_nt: TGTGCCAGCAGCCCTCTAAGGTCGAGCGCCCAAGAGACCCAGTACTTC
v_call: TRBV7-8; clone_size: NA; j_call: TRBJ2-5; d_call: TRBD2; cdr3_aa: CASSPFLAGGGFSTQYF; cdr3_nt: TGTGCCAGCAGCCCCTTTCTTGCTGGCGGGGGATTTTCGACCCAGTACTTC
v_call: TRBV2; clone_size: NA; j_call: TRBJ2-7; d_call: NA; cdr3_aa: CASTGEPYEQYF; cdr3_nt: TGTGCCAGCACTGGAGAGCCGTACGAGCAGTACTTC
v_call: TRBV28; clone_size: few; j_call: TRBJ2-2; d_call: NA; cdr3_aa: CASTATGELFF; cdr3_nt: TGTGCCAGCACAGCCACCGGGGAGCTGTTTTTT
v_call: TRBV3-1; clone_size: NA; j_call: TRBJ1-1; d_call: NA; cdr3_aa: CASSSGGDARAFF; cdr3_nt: TGTGCCAGCAGCTCAGGAGGAGATGCAAGGGCTTTCTTT
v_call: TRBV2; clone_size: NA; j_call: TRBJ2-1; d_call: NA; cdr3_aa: CASSPSREQFF; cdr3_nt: TGTGCCAGCAGTCCCTCACGTGAGCAGTTCTTC
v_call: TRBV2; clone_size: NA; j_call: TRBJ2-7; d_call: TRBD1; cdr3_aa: CASSDLRTGSSYEQYF; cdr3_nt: TGTGCCAGCAGTGATCTTCGGACAGGGAGCTCCTACGAGCAGTACTTC
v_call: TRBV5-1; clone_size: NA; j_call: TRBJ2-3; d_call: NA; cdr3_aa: CASSLGVDLGTQYF; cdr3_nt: TGCGCCAGCAGCTTGGGGGTAGACCTGGGTACGCAGTATTTT
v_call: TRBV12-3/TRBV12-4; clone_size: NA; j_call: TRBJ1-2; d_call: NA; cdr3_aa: CASSPSGAYGYTF; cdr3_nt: TGTGCCAGCAGTCCGTCAGGGGCCTATGGCTACACCTTC
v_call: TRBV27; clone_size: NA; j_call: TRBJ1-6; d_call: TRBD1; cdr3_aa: CASSSLGQTRNSPLHF; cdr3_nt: TGTGCCAGCAGTTCTTTGGGACAGACAAGGAATTCACCCCTCCACTTT
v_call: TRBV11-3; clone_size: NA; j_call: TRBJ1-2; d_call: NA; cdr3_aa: CASSFEVGANYGYTF; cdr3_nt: TGTGCCAGCAGCTTTGAGGTTGGGGCTAACTATGGCTACACCTTC
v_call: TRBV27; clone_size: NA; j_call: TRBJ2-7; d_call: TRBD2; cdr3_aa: CASSLSGQARPGLAGSLVPYEQYF; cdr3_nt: TGTGCCAGCAGTCTCTCCGGACAGGCGAGACCGGGACTAGCGGGATCCCTGGTCCCCTACGAGCAGTACTTC
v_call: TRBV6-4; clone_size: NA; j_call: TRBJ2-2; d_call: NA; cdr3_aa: CASSPGHFTGELFF; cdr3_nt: TGTGCCAGCAGTCCGGGACATTTCACCGGGGAGCTGTTTTTT
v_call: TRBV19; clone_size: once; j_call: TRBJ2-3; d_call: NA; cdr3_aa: CASSKFGGKTDTQYF; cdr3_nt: TGTGCCAGTAGTAAATTTGGCGGGAAGACAGATACGCAGTATTTT
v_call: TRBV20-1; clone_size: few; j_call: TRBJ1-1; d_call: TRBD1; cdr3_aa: CSARSHRGEAFF; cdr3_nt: TGCAGTGCTAGATCTCACAGGGGTGAAGCTTTCTTT
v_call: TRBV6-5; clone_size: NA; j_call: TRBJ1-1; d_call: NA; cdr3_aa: CASSSPGLNTEAFF; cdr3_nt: TGTGCCAGCAGTTCCCCGGGCCTGAACACTGAAGCTTTCTTT
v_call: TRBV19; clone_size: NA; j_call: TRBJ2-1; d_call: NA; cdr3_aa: CASSLNPWGSYNEQFF; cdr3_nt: TGTGCCAGTAGTCTTAACCCCTGGGGCTCCTACAATGAGCAGTTCTTC
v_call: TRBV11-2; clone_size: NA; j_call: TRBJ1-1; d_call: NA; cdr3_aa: CASSSTGTMNTEAFF; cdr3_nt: TGTGCCAGCAGCTCCACCGGGACCATGAACACTGAAGCTTTCTTT
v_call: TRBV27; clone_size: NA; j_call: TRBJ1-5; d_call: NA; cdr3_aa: CASSLWSNQPQHF; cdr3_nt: TGTGCCAGCAGTTTATGGAGCAATCAGCCCCAGCATTTT
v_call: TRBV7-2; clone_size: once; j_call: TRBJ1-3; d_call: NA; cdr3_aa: CASSLGGNGNTIYF; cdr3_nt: TGTGCCAGCAGCTTAGGAGGGAACGGAAACACCATATATTTT
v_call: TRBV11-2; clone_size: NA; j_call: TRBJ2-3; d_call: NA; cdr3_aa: CASSLGRTQGDTQYF; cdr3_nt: TGTGCCAGCAGCTTAGGTCGGACCCAGGGGGATACGCAGTATTTT
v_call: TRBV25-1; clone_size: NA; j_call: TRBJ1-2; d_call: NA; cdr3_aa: CASSEFRDNYGYTF; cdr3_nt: TGTGCCAGCAGTGAATTTCGGGATAACTATGGCTACACCTTC
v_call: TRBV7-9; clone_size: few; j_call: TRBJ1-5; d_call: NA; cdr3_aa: CASSLGVIQPQHF; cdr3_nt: TGTGCCAGCAGCTTAGGGGTCATTCAGCCCCAGCATTTT
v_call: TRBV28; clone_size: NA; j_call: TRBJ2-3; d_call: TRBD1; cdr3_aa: CATTGGTDTQYF; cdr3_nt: TGTGCCACCACAGGGGGCACAGATACGCAGTATTTT
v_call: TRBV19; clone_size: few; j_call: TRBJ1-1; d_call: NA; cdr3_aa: CASSSTRNTEAFF; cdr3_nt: TGTGCCAGTAGTAGTACAAGGAACACTGAAGCTTTCTTT
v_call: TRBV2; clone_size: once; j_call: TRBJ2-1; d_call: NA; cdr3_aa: CASSDVRGETDEQFF; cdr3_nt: TGTGCCAGCAGTGATGTCCGGGGAGAGACTGATGAGCAGTTCTTC
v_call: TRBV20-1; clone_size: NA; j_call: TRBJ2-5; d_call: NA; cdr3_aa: CSASHLVLQETQYF; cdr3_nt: TGCAGTGCTAGCCACCTAGTGTTGCAAGAGACCCAGTACTTC
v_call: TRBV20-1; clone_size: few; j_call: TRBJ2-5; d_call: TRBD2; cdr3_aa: CSASPGTSGGALSSAETQYF; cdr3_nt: TGCAGTGCTAGTCCCGGGACTAGCGGGGGGGCCTTATCTAGCGCGGAGACCCAGTACTTC
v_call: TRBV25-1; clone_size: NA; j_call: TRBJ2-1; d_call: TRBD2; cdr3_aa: CATSGSKVDEQFF; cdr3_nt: TGTGCCACGAGCGGGAGTAAGGTCGATGAGCAGTTCTTC
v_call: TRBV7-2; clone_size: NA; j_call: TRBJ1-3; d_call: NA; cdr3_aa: CASSLAGSAGGNTIYF; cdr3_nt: TGTGCCAGCAGCTTAGCGGGGTCGGCAGGCGGAAACACCATATATTTT
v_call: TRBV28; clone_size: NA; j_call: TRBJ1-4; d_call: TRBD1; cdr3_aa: CASRSTGNPTNEKLFF; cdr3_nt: TGTGCCAGCAGATCGACAGGGAACCCAACTAATGAAAAACTGTTTTTT
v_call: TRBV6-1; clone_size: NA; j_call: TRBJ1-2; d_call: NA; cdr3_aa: CASRKTGSYGYTF; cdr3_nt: TGTGCCAGCAGAAAGACCGGGTCCTATGGCTACACCTTC
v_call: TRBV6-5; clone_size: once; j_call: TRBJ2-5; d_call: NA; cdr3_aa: CASSYSRGLETQYF; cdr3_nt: TGTGCCAGCAGTTACTCCCGGGGGTTGGAGACCCAGTACTTC
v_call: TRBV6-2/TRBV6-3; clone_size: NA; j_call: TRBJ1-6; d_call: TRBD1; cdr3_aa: CASRPDRGNSHSPLHF; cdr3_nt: TGTGCCAGCAGACCGGACAGGGGGAATTCGCATTCACCCCTCCACTTT
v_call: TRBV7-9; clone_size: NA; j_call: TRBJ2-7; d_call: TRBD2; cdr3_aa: CASSSRERDLYEQYF; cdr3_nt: TGTGCCAGCAGCTCTAGGGAGCGGGACCTCTACGAGCAGTACTTC
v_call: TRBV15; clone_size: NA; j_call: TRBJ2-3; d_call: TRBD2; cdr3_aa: CATSRDRERGGLTDTQYF; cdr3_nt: TGTGCCACCAGCAGAGATCGGGAGCGCGGGGGGCTGACAGATACGCAGTATTTT
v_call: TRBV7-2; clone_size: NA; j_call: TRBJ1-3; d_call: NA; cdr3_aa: CASSLVGRAISGNTIYF; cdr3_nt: TGTGCCAGCAGCTTAGTCGGGAGGGCAATCTCTGGAAACACCATATATTTT
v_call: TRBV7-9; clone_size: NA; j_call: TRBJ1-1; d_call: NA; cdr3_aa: CASSSHRVMNTEAFF; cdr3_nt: TGTGCCAGCAGCTCCCACCGTGTGATGAACACTGAAGCTTTCTTT
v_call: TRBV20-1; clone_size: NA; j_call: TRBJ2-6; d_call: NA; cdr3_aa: CSARDAGANVLTF; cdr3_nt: TGCAGTGCTAGAGACGCTGGGGCCAACGTCCTGACTTTC